Listed below are T cell receptor beta chains from one sample, sequenced in a study of OX40 agonist ivuxolimab in advanced cancers. Repertoires were generated with immunoSEQ multiplex PCR, while TCRdb's copy carries only in-frame clones and drops some. The repertoire holds some 39,000 clones, with roughly 81% as singletons. The sample in question was CD4+ or CD8+ T cells sorted from blood, obtained in a trial of the OX40 agonist ivuxolimab. The source is an adult with an advanced solid tumor such as melanoma, head and neck, liver or kidney cancer. CDR3s include the opening cysteine and the closing phenylalanine or tryptophan. D genes are given only for firm matches. Size tells how often a clone was seen (once, few, many) or the class of an expanded clone, and some rows leave it out.

clone_size: NA
d_call: NA
v_call: TRBV30
j_call: TRBJ2-1
cdr3_aa: CAWSSRPYNEQFF
cdr3_nt: TGTGCCTGGAGTAGCCGGCCCTACAATGAGCAGTTCTTC

clone_size: NA
d_call: NA
v_call: TRBV19
j_call: TRBJ2-3
cdr3_aa: CASSKRTITDTQYF
cdr3_nt: TGTGCCAGTAGCAAACGGACAATCACAGATACGCAGTATTTT

clone_size: once
d_call: TRBD2
v_call: TRBV6-6
j_call: TRBJ2-1
cdr3_aa: CASRSGTRGYNEQFF
cdr3_nt: TGTGCCAGCAGATCCGGGACTAGGGGGTACAATGAGCAGTTCTTC

clone_size: NA
d_call: NA
v_call: TRBV28
j_call: TRBJ1-3
cdr3_aa: CASAHAPQGTGNTIYF
cdr3_nt: TGTGCCAGCGCACACGCCCCGCAGGGAACTGGAAACACCATATATTTT

clone_size: few
d_call: NA
v_call: TRBV11-2
j_call: TRBJ1-6
cdr3_aa: CASNPRSTNSPLHF
cdr3_nt: TGTGCCAGCAACCCCAGGTCCACGAATTCACCCCTCCACTTT

clone_size: NA
d_call: NA
v_call: TRBV5-1
j_call: TRBJ1-6
cdr3_aa: CASSFGGSSYNSPLHF
cdr3_nt: TGCGCCAGCAGTTTCGGTGGGAGCTCCTATAATTCACCCCTCCACTTT

clone_size: NA
d_call: TRBD2
v_call: TRBV19
j_call: TRBJ2-3
cdr3_aa: CASAQGAASGRAGDTQYF
cdr3_nt: TGTGCCAGTGCGCAGGGGGCGGCTAGCGGGAGGGCGGGAGATACGCAGTATTTT

clone_size: NA
d_call: TRBD2
v_call: TRBV14
j_call: TRBJ2-5
cdr3_aa: CASSQTRLAGKETQYF
cdr3_nt: TGTGCCAGCAGCCAAACCCGGCTAGCGGGAAAAGAGACCCAGTACTTC

clone_size: NA
d_call: NA
v_call: TRBV2
j_call: TRBJ2-2
cdr3_aa: CASSFQGLNTGELFF
cdr3_nt: TGTGCCAGCAGCTTTCAGGGATTGAACACCGGGGAGCTGTTTTTT

clone_size: NA
d_call: TRBD2
v_call: TRBV6-5
j_call: TRBJ2-7
cdr3_aa: CASSRTSGGYEQYF
cdr3_nt: TGTGCCAGCAGTCGGACTAGCGGGGGGTACGAGCAGTACTTC

clone_size: NA
d_call: TRBD2
v_call: TRBV28
j_call: TRBJ2-1
cdr3_aa: CASRGSTSSGRSPNEQFF
cdr3_nt: TGTGCCAGCAGGGGCTCAACTTCTAGCGGGAGAAGTCCTAATGAGCAGTTCTTC

clone_size: NA
d_call: NA
v_call: TRBV14
j_call: TRBJ2-3
cdr3_aa: CASSHGRGPLVTQYF
cdr3_nt: TGTGCCAGCAGCCATGGACGGGGACCTCTTGTTACGCAGTATTTT

clone_size: NA
d_call: TRBD2
v_call: TRBV6-5
j_call: TRBJ2-2
cdr3_aa: CASRKGLGTGELFF
cdr3_nt: TGTGCCAGCAGAAAAGGACTAGGCACCGGGGAGCTGTTTTTT

clone_size: once
d_call: NA
v_call: TRBV4-3
j_call: TRBJ2-2
cdr3_aa: CASSQDFIRIGELFF
cdr3_nt: TGCGCCAGCAGCCAAGATTTTATAAGAATCGGGGAGCTGTTTTTT

clone_size: NA
d_call: NA
v_call: TRBV7-2
j_call: TRBJ1-2
cdr3_aa: CASSLGGAKVYGYTF
cdr3_nt: TGTGCCAGCAGCCTAGGGGGGGCGAAGGTCTATGGCTACACCTTC

clone_size: NA
d_call: TRBD2
v_call: TRBV5-1
j_call: TRBJ2-7
cdr3_aa: CASSRTSGPTYEQYF
cdr3_nt: TGCGCCAGCAGCCGGACTAGCGGGCCTACCTACGAGCAGTACTTC

clone_size: NA
d_call: TRBD1
v_call: TRBV28
j_call: TRBJ1-5
cdr3_aa: CASSYTSRGRNQPQHF
cdr3_nt: TGTGCCAGCAGTTATACGTCGAGGGGGCGGAATCAGCCCCAGCATTTT

clone_size: NA
d_call: TRBD2
v_call: TRBV27
j_call: TRBJ2-7
cdr3_aa: CASSLSAGYYEQYF
cdr3_nt: TGTGCCAGCAGTTTATCAGCGGGGTACTACGAGCAGTACTTC

clone_size: few
d_call: NA
v_call: TRBV27
j_call: TRBJ1-5
cdr3_aa: CASSLFQGRQPQHF
cdr3_nt: TGTGCCAGCAGTTTATTTCAGGGGCGACAGCCCCAGCATTTT

clone_size: NA
d_call: TRBD1
v_call: TRBV7-9
j_call: TRBJ2-2
cdr3_aa: CASSRTGGGNTGELFF
cdr3_nt: TGTGCCAGCAGCCGGACAGGGGGCGGGAACACCGGGGAGCTGTTTTTT

clone_size: NA
d_call: NA
v_call: TRBV7-8
j_call: TRBJ1-6
cdr3_aa: CASSSQVGGRSPLHF
cdr3_nt: TGTGCCAGCAGCTCACAAGTGGGGGGCCGCTCACCCCTCCACTTT

clone_size: NA
d_call: TRBD1
v_call: TRBV6-1
j_call: TRBJ2-7
cdr3_aa: CASSAGTGGREYF
cdr3_nt: TGTGCCAGCAGTGCCGGGACAGGGGGCCGCGAGTACTTC

clone_size: NA
d_call: TRBD1
v_call: TRBV28
j_call: TRBJ1-1
cdr3_aa: CASRTPQGGGTEAFF
cdr3_nt: TGTGCCAGCAGGACACCCCAGGGGGGAGGAACTGAAGCTTTCTTT

clone_size: NA
d_call: NA
v_call: TRBV28
j_call: TRBJ1-2
cdr3_aa: CASSLSGGYTF
cdr3_nt: TGTGCCAGCAGTTTATCAGGTGGCTACACCTTC

clone_size: NA
d_call: NA
v_call: TRBV27
j_call: TRBJ2-1
cdr3_aa: CASRNRQEYNEQFF
cdr3_nt: TGTGCCAGCAGGAATCGACAGGAGTACAATGAGCAGTTCTTC

clone_size: few
d_call: TRBD1
v_call: TRBV5-6
j_call: TRBJ1-6
cdr3_aa: CASTRTGGYGDDSPLHF
cdr3_nt: TGTGCCAGCACTAGGACAGGGGGCTACGGGGATGATTCACCCCTCCACTTT

clone_size: NA
d_call: NA
v_call: TRBV2
j_call: TRBJ1-2
cdr3_aa: CASSVGEYGYTF
cdr3_nt: TGTGCCAGCAGTGTCGGGGAGTATGGCTACACCTTC

clone_size: medium-sized
d_call: NA
v_call: TRBV28
j_call: TRBJ1-2
cdr3_aa: CASSPLGRGYTF
cdr3_nt: TGTGCCAGCAGTCCACTTGGGCGCGGCTACACCTTC

clone_size: NA
d_call: TRBD1
v_call: TRBV19
j_call: TRBJ2-1
cdr3_aa: CASSITAGGRHEQFF
cdr3_nt: TGTGCCAGTAGTATCACGGCAGGGGGCCGCCATGAGCAGTTCTTC

clone_size: NA
d_call: TRBD1
v_call: TRBV5-5
j_call: TRBJ1-5
cdr3_aa: CASSLTGDRNQPQHF
cdr3_nt: TGTGCCAGCAGCTTGACAGGGGACCGCAATCAGCCCCAGCATTTT

clone_size: NA
d_call: TRBD2
v_call: TRBV7-9
j_call: TRBJ2-7
cdr3_aa: CASSLVSGSNYEQYF
cdr3_nt: TGTGCCAGCAGCCTCGTTAGCGGGAGTAACTACGAGCAGTACTTC

clone_size: NA
d_call: NA
v_call: TRBV7-6
j_call: TRBJ2-7
cdr3_aa: CASSFQAGAEQYF
cdr3_nt: TGTGCCAGCAGCTTCCAGGCCGGGGCCGAGCAGTACTTC

clone_size: NA
d_call: NA
v_call: TRBV5-1
j_call: TRBJ1-2
cdr3_aa: CASSFTGSDGYTF
cdr3_nt: TGCGCCAGCAGCTTCACAGGGAGTGATGGCTACACCTTC

clone_size: once
d_call: NA
v_call: TRBV11-2
j_call: TRBJ1-6
cdr3_aa: CASSSSGGGPGPLHF
cdr3_nt: TGTGCCAGCAGCTCATCCGGGGGCGGTCCTGGACCCCTCCACTTT

clone_size: once
d_call: NA
v_call: TRBV7-6
j_call: TRBJ2-3
cdr3_aa: CASSLAGSDTQYF
cdr3_nt: TGTGCCAGCAGCTTAGCAGGGTCAGATACGCAGTATTTT

clone_size: NA
d_call: TRBD1
v_call: TRBV6-6
j_call: TRBJ2-7
cdr3_aa: CASSSDRGQGWYEQYF
cdr3_nt: TGTGCCAGCAGTTCAGACAGGGGGCAAGGGTGGTACGAGCAGTACTTC

clone_size: NA
d_call: NA
v_call: TRBV5-1
j_call: TRBJ2-3
cdr3_aa: CASSKGHGSGDTQYF
cdr3_nt: TGCGCCAGCAGCAAGGGTCATGGGTCGGGGGATACGCAGTATTTT

clone_size: NA
d_call: NA
v_call: TRBV5-1
j_call: TRBJ2-4
cdr3_aa: CASSGGAKNIQYF
cdr3_nt: TGCGCCAGCAGTGGAGGGGCCAAAAACATTCAGTACTTC

clone_size: NA
d_call: TRBD1
v_call: TRBV15
j_call: TRBJ2-4
cdr3_aa: CATSRDGGQAGIQYF
cdr3_nt: TGTGCCACCAGCAGAGATGGCGGACAGGCGGGCATTCAGTACTTC

clone_size: NA
d_call: NA
v_call: TRBV2
j_call: TRBJ2-1
cdr3_aa: CASRGEVTYNEQFF
cdr3_nt: TGTGCCAGCAGAGGTGAGGTGACCTACAATGAGCAGTTCTTC

clone_size: NA
d_call: NA
v_call: TRBV28
j_call: TRBJ2-3
cdr3_aa: CASSLQVGETNTQYF
cdr3_nt: TGTGCCAGCAGTCTCCAAGTCGGAGAAACGAATACGCAGTATTTT